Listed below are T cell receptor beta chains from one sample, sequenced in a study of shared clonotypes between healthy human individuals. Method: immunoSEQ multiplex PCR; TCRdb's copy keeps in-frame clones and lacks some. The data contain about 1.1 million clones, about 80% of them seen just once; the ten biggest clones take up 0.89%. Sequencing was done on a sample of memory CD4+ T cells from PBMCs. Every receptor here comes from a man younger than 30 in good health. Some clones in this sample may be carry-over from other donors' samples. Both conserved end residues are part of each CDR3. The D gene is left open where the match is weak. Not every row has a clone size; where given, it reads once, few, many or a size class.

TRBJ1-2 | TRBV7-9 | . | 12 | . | CASSPRQYGYTF | TGTGCCAGCAGCCCCCGACAGTATGGCTACACCTTC
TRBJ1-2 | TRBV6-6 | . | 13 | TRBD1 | CASSYDRVRGYTF | TGTGCCAGCAGTTACGACAGGGTGCGCGGCTACACCTTC
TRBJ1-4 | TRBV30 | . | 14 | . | CAWRLGVTNEKLFF | TGTGCCTGGAGACTTGGGGTTACTAATGAAAAACTGTTTTTT
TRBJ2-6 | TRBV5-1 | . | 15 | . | CASSPELSGANVLTF | TGCGCCAGCAGCCCGGAACTCTCTGGGGCCAACGTCCTGACTTTC
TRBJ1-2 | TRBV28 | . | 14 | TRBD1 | CASSFGQGVRGYTF | TGTGCCAGCAGTTTTGGGCAGGGGGTGAGAGGCTACACCTTC
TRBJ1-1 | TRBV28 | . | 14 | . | CASSVPRGITEAFF | TGTGCCAGCAGTGTACCCCGGGGCATCACTGAAGCTTTCTTT
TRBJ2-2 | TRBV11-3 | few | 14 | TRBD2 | CASTLAGGTGELFF | TGTGCCAGCACCCTAGCGGGAGGTACCGGGGAGCTGTTTTTT
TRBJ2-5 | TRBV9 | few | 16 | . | CASSPFPGGGKGTQYF | TGTGCCAGCAGCCCATTCCCAGGAGGGGGCAAGGGGACCCAGTACTTC
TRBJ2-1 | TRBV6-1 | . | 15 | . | CASRRDFSSYNEQFF | TGTGCCAGCAGGCGGGACTTCAGCTCCTACAATGAGCAGTTCTTC
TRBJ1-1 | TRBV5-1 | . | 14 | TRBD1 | CASNPGGSWTEAFF | TGCGCCAGCAATCCAGGGGGCAGTTGGACTGAAGCTTTCTTT
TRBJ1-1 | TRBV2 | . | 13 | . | CASTIGPNTEAFF | TGTGCCAGCACGATCGGCCCGAACACTGAAGCTTTCTTT
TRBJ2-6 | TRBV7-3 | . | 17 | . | CASSLSTGKGGANVLTF | TGTGCCAGCAGCTTAAGTACAGGGAAAGGTGGGGCCAACGTCCTGACTTTC
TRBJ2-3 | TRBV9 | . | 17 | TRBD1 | CASSTPGQGAFTDTQYF | TGTGCCAGCAGCACACCGGGACAGGGGGCCTTCACAGATACGCAGTATTTT
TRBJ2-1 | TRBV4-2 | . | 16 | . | CASSHGGGDKNNEQFF | TGTGCCAGCAGCCACGGTGGGGGCGACAAGAACAATGAGCAGTTCTTC
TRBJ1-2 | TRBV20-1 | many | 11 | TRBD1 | CSAGTDYGYTF | TGCAGTGCTGGGACAGACTATGGCTACACCTTC
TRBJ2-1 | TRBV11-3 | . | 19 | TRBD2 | CASSPARASGRPGLDEQFF | TGTGCCAGCAGCCCAGCCCGGGCTAGCGGGAGGCCCGGGCTTGATGAGCAGTTCTTC
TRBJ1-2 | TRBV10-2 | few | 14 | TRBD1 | CASSDQGAGYGYTF | TGCGCCAGCAGTGATCAGGGGGCTGGCTATGGCTACACCTTC
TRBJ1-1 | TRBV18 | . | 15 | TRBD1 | CASSSGQMMNTEAFF | TGTGCCAGCTCATCGGGACAGATGATGAACACTGAAGCTTTCTTT
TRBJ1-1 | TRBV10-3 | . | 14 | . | CAMKNSAMNTEAFF | TGTGCCATGAAGAACAGCGCCATGAACACTGAAGCTTTCTTT
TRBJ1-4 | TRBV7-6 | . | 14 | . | CASSMDRINEKLFF | TGTGCCAGCAGCATGGACCGCATAAATGAAAAACTGTTTTTT
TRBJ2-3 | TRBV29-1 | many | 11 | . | CSVETGNTQYF | TGCAGCGTTGAGACGGGAAATACGCAGTATTTT
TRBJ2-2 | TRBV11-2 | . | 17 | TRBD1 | CASSRRRDRANTGELFF | TGTGCCAGCAGCCGCCGCCGGGACAGGGCGAACACCGGGGAGCTGTTTTTT
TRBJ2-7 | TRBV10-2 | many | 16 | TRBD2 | CASSGGSGRQFSEQYF | TGCGCCAGCAGTGGCGGTAGCGGGAGACAATTCTCCGAGCAGTACTTC
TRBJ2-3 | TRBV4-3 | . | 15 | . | CASSQVVVSTDTQYF | TGCGCCAGCAGCCAAGTGGTAGTTAGCACAGATACGCAGTATTTT
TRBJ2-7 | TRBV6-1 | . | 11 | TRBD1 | CASDRVGEQYF | TGTGCCAGCGACAGGGTGGGAGAGCAGTACTTC
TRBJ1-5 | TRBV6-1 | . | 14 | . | CARRDRRGNQPQHF | TGTGCCAGGAGAGATAGGAGGGGGAATCAGCCCCAGCATTTT
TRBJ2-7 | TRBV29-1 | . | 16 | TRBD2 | CILKKRWLAGPYEQYF | TGCATCCTAAAAAAACGGTGGCTAGCGGGCCCCTACGAGCAGTACTTC
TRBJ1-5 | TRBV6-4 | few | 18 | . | CASGARVTAGPKTQPQHF | TGTGCCAGCGGCGCTCGAGTTACGGCAGGCCCTAAAACTCAGCCCCAGCATTTT
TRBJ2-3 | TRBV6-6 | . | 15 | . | CASSYGSLSTDTQYF | TGTGCCAGCAGTTATGGTTCTCTAAGCACAGATACGCAGTATTTT